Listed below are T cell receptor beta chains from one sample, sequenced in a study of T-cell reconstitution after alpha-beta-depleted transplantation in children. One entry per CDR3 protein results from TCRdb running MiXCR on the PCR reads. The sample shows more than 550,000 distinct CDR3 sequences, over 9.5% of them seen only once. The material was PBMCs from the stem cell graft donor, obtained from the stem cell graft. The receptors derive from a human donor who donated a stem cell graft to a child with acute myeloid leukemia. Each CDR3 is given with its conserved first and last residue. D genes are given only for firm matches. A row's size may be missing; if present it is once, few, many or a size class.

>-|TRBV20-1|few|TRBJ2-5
CSARDVVGETQYF
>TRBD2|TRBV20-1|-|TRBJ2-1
CSARPLAGGGGREQFF
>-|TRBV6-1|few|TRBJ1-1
CASSPSDLMNTEAFF
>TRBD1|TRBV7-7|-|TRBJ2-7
CASSPDRGLSYEQYF
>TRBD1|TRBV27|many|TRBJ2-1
CASRTGTGSGEQFF
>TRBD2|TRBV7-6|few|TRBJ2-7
CASSPLAGGSYEQYF
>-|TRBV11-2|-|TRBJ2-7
CASTLEVVSYEQYF
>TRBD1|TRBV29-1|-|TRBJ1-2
CSVADRGLLGYTF
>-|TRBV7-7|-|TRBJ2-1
CASSPLSQRNEQFF
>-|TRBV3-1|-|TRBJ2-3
CATRCCTDTQYF
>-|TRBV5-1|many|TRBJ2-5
CASSVSGRETQYF
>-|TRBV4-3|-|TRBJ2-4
CASSQDIDGSYKNIQYF
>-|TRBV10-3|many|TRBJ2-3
CAISGEADTQYF
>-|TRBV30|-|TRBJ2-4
CAWTSIGAASAKNIQYF
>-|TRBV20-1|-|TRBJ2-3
CSAFHYSTDTQYF
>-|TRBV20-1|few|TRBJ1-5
CSARDFRGNQPQHF
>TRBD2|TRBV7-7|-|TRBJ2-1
CASSPTSGRASSYNEQFF
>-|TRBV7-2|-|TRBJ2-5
CASSLRKGEGRETQYF
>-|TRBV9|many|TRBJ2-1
CASSVTGQTNNEQFF
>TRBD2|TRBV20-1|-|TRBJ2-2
CSAPTGGISGGTGELFF
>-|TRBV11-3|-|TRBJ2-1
CASSSRLDRNEQFF
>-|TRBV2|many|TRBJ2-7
CASSERLPGEQYF
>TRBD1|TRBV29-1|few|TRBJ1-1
CSVPGTGEMNTEAFF
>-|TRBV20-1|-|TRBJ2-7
CSARIGGTAYEQYF
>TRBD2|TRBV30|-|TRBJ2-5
CACGGRAEETQYF
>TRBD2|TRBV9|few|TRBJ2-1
CASSVAQAGEGHEQFF
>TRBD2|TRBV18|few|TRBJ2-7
CASSLGTSSPYEQYF
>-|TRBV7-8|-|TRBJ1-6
CASSNNNSPLHF
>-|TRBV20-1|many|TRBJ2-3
CSAPILGNTQYF
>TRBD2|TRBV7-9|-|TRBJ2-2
CASSYTSASNTGELFF
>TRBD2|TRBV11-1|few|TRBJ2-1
CASSPQGGLAGERHNEQFF
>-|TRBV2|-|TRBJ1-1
CASSAGVDTEAFF
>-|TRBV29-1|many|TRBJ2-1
CSVAQRWAGSSYNEQFF
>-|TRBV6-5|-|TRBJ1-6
CASSYTGPDNSFHF
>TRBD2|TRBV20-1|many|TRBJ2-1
CSARGRPAGVVYNEQFF
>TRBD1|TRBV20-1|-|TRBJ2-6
CSFWGRGQTGANVLTF
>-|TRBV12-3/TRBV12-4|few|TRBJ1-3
CASSIHGTGNTIYF
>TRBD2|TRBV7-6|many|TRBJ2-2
CASSFNSVRTSPGELFF
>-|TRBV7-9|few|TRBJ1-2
CASSLAKGNYGYTF
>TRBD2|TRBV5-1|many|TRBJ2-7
CASSSLAGASYEQYF
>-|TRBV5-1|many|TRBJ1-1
CASSLHSGNTEAFF
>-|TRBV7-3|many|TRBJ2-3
CASSLYRESDTQYF
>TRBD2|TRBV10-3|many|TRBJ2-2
CAIMGLAGVGNTGELFF
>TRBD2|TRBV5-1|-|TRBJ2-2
CASSLLRGSNTGELFF
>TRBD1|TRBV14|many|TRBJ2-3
CASSHRDRPTDTQYF
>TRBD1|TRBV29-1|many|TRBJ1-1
CSVERQGARMNTEAFF
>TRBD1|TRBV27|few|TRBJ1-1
CASSTGGGPEAFF
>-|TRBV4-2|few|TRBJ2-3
CASSQGASTIDTQYF